A single sample gave rise to the 9 T cell receptor beta chains below, sequenced in a study of cytomegalovirus exposure and HLA in healthy donors. The PCR made use of 60 Vbeta and 13 Jbeta primers. TCRdb's table, derived via immunoSEQ multiplex PCR, lists solely in-frame clones and lacks some. The repertoire includes about 160,000 clones, around three quarters of them detected once, and roughly 3.5% sits in the top ten. Sequenced input: PBMCs. These receptors were collected from a man under 40 in good health and CMV-seropositive.

The chain is built from TRBV28 and TRBJ1-5; no reliable D call. The V end lost 6 bases, the J end lost 4 bases, and 13 bases lay between the germline ends. The CDR3 extends over 14 amino acids. In germline, CDR1 is MDHEN, CDR2 SYDVKM. The CDR3 region is CASRRTGKNQPQHF. Written as DNA, the CDR3 is TGTGCCAGCAGAAGGACTGGGAAGAATCAGCCCCAGCATTTT.

The chain combines TRBV4-2 with TRBJ2-3, with D possibly being TRBD2 (6 bases). The ends were cut back, 0 bases at V and 4 bases at J, with 8 bases in the middle. The germline gives CDR1 LGHNA, CDR2 YNFKEQ. This CDR3 is built from 14 residues. CDR3: CASSQELAPDTQYF. The CDR3, as DNA: TGTGCCAGCAGCCAAGAGCTAGCGCCAGATACGCAGTATTTT.

V usage is TRBV7-7 and J usage is TRBJ2-5, with TRBD2 identical over 14 bases. V shed 5 bases, J shed 3 bases, and the junction held 2 bases outside the gene matches. The CDR3 totals 15 residues. Germline CDR1 reads SSHAT; CDR2 reads FNYEAQ (reference sequence). DNA for the CDR3: TGTGCCAGCAGCCGACTAGCGGGGGGGAAAGAGACCCAGTACTTC. Protein: CASSRLAGGKETQYF.

The chain carries TRBV11-2 and TRBJ2-3; 8 bases line up with TRBD2. Germline V CDR1 and CDR2: SGHAT, FQNNGV. The CDR3 has 16 amino acids. V shed 0 bases and J 3 bases; nucleotides not matched to a gene: 5. CDR3 DNA: TGTGCCAGCAGCTTAGAAGGCGGGGGGAGAACAGATACGCAGTATTTT. Residues: CASSLEGGGRTDTQYF. Based on the CDR3 plus reference TRBV11-2 and TRBJ2-3, the full variable domain is EAGVAQSPRYKIIEKRQSVAFWCNPISGHATLYWYQQILGQGPKLLIQFQNNGVVDDSQLPKDRFSAERLKGVDSTLKIQPAKLEDSAVYLCASSLEGGGRTDTQYFGPGTRLTVL.

The CDR3 sequence: CSGGENRQGSTQYF. In nucleotides, the CDR3 is TGCAGCGGTGGGGAAAACCGACAGGGGAGTACGCAGTATTTT. The chain carries TRBV29-1 and TRBJ2-3, with 8 bases identical to TRBD1. The CDR3 loop spans 14 amino acids. V was pared by 7 bases and J by 8 bases, with 14 bases of the junction left unmatched. The V gene's germline CDR1 is SQVTM and CDR2 ANQGSEA.

The V and J genes are TRBV9 and TRBJ2-7, with 13 nucleotides matching TRBD2. Germline V lookup: CDR1 SGDLS, CDR2 YYNGEE. With V trimmed by 2 bases and J by 3 bases, 2 bases remained unmatched. The CDR3 extends over 15 amino acids. This CDR3 reads CASSVGTSGDYEQYF. The CDR3 DNA is TGTGCCAGCAGCGTCGGGACTAGCGGGGACTACGAGCAGTACTTC.

V gene TRBV10-3 combines with J gene TRBJ2-7, with 9 nucleotides matching TRBD1. CDR3 length equals 13 residues. V was clipped by 6 bases and J by 3 bases; unmatched bases: 3. Germline lookup yields CDR1 ENHRY and CDR2 SYGVKD. The CDR3 loop reads CAIRLTGGYEQYF. The CDR3 region has the DNA TGTGCCATCAGACTGACAGGGGGCTACGAGCAGTACTTC.

This clone was counted between two and nine times. The rearrangement uses TRBV29-1 and TRBJ1-5; possible D gene TRBD1, 5 bases. V gave up 4 bases and J gave up 5 bases, with 12 bases separating them. CDR1 SQVTM and CDR2 ANQGSEA come from the germline V gene. This CDR3 contains 13 residues. The CDR3 DNA reads as TGCAGCGTTGGCAGGGCAATTGATCAGCCCCAGCATTTT. Translation: CSVGRAIDQPQHF.

CDR3 in amino acids: CASSSISGGASYEQYF. In DNA form, the CDR3 reads TGTGCCAGCAGTTCAATTAGCGGGGGGGCCTCCTACGAGCAGTACTTC. This chain joins TRBV28 and TRBJ2-7, with TRBD2 matching 11 bases. Germline V gene data show CDR1 as MDHEN and CDR2 as SYDVKM. J was trimmed by 0 bases and V by 4 bases; bases with no gene match: 5. This CDR3 region has 16 residues.